A selection of T cell receptor beta chains follows, all from one sample in a study of cytomegalovirus exposure and HLA in healthy donors. Libraries were prepared by immunoSEQ multiplex PCR; TCRdb keeps only in-frame clonotypes and omits some of them. Recorded for this sample: over 200,000 clones. What was sequenced was PBMCs. The receptors originated from a woman between 25 and 40 years old in good health and CMV-seropositive. CDR3s leave out the opening cysteine and the closing phenylalanine or tryptophan. A D gene is named only where the DNA matches it firmly.

j_call,v_call,d_call,cdr3_aa
TRBJ2-3,TRBV6-1,NA,ASSERGIQWPDTQY
TRBJ2-1,TRBV11-3,TRBD2,ASSLDQSGSGSYNEQF
TRBJ2-3,TRBV19,TRBD1,ASSTLTGAPTDTQY
TRBJ2-7,TRBV10-1,TRBD2,ASSERRLAGGGYAEQY
TRBJ1-5,TRBV14,NA,ASSQDGAQPQH
TRBJ1-4,TRBV9,TRBD1,ASSVDGGQLNEKLF
TRBJ1-1,TRBV4-1,NA,ASSHATRGNTEAF
TRBJ1-1,TRBV19,TRBD1,ASNIGGMNTEAF
TRBJ1-1,TRBV10-1,NA,ASSESSFAAF
TRBJ2-3,TRBV27,TRBD1,ASRGLGTGTDTQY
TRBJ1-1,TRBV19,NA,ATAYTEAF
TRBJ1-1,TRBV6-6,TRBD1,ASSPQGGYTEAF
TRBJ1-1,TRBV2,NA,ASTALGDTEAF
TRBJ2-2,TRBV19,TRBD1,ASSGYRGDGELF
TRBJ2-5,TRBV5-1,TRBD2,ASSSPGLAGVETQY
TRBJ1-1,TRBV5-8,NA,ASSLRGTNTEAF
TRBJ2-2,TRBV10-1,TRBD2,ASSWTSGSAGELF
TRBJ2-1,TRBV4-1,NA,ASSQDPQGSSYNEQF
TRBJ2-6,TRBV28,NA,ASSFPPRAGANVLT
TRBJ2-7,TRBV5-1,NA,ASSLRDYEQY
TRBJ2-7,TRBV9,TRBD1,ASSVGTASSYEQY
TRBJ1-2,TRBV28,NA,ASSLSGFYGYT
TRBJ2-7,TRBV2,TRBD1,ASSEAPGTGYEQY
TRBJ2-7,TRBV28,TRBD2,ASSLSTSAAYEQY
TRBJ2-3,TRBV2,TRBD2,ASSLMGGGLTSAQY
TRBJ2-3,TRBV19,TRBD1,ASSRDRETDTQY
TRBJ2-5,TRBV9,TRBD2,ASSARLEAGGRETQY
TRBJ2-7,TRBV9,TRBD2,ASSVGGGIPYEQY
TRBJ2-3,TRBV18,NA,ASSPSLALSTDTQY
TRBJ1-2,TRBV10-3,NA,AISRMAGDGYT
TRBJ2-2,TRBV27,TRBD2,ASSPSGGADTGELF
TRBJ1-1,TRBV2,NA,ASSVSRAF
TRBJ2-1,TRBV27,TRBD2,ASSQREIFDEQF
TRBJ2-2,TRBV11-2,TRBD2,ASSHRAGGNGELF
TRBJ2-7,TRBV7-2,NA,ASSLGTGVPWEQY
TRBJ1-5,TRBV28,NA,ASRSGLWQPQH
TRBJ2-2,TRBV7-2,TRBD1,ASSGRDRATGELF
TRBJ1-2,TRBV11-2,NA,ASSQGNSYYGYT
TRBJ1-1,TRBV6-1,NA,ASRDSEAF
TRBJ1-2,TRBV6-1,TRBD1,ASGTEYT
TRBJ1-3,TRBV6-1,NA,ASSVGGSIGNTIY